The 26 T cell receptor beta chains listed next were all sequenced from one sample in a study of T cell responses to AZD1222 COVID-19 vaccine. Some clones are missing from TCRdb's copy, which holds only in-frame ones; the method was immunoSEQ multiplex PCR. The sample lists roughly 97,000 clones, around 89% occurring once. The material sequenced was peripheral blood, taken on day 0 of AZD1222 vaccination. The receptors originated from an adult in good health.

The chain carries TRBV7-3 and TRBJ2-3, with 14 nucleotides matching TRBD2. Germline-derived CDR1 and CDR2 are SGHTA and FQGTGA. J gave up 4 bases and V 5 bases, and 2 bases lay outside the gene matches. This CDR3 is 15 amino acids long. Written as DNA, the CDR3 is TGTGCCAGCAGCCGGACTAGCGGGGGGCCAGATACGCAGTATTTT. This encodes CASSRTSGGPDTQYF.

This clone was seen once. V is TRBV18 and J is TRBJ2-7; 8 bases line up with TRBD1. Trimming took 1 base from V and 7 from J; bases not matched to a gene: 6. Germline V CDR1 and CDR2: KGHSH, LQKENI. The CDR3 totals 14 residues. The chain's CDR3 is CASSPRTGQEEQYF. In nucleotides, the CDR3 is TGTGCCAGCTCACCACGGACAGGGCAGGAGGAGCAGTACTTC.

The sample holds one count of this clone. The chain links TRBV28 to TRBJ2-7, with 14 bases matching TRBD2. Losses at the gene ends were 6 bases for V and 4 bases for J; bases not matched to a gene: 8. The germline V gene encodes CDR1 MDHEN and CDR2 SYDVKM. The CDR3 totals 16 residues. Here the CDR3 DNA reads TGTGCCAGCAGCTCCGGACTAGCGGGGGGTAGGTACGAGCAGTACTTC. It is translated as CASSSGLAGGRYEQYF.

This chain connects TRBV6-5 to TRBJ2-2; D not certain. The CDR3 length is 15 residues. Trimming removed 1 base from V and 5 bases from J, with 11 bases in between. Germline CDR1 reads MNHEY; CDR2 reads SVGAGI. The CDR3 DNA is TGTGCCAGCAGTTACTGGGGTAGTGGAACCGGGGAGCTGTTTTTT. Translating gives CASSYWGSGTGELFF.

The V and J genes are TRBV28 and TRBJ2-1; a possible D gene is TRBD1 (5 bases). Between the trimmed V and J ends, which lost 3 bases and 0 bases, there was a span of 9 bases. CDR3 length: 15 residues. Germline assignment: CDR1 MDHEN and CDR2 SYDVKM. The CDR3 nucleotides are TGTGCCAGCAGTTTTGGGGCTCGCTCCTACAATGAGCAGTTCTTC. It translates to CASSFGARSYNEQFF.

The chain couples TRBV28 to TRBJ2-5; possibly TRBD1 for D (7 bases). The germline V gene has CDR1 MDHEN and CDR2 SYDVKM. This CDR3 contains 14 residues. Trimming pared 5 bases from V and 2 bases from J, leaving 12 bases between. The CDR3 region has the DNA TGTGCCAGCAGTGATCAGGGGGGACAAGAGACCCAGTACTTC. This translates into CASSDQGGQETQYF.

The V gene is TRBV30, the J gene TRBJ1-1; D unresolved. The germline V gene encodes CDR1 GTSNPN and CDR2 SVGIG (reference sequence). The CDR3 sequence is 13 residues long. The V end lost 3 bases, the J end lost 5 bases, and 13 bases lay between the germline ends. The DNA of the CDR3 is TGTGCCTGGAGAATGGGGATTCGTACTGAAGCTTTCTTT. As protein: CAWRMGIRTEAFF.

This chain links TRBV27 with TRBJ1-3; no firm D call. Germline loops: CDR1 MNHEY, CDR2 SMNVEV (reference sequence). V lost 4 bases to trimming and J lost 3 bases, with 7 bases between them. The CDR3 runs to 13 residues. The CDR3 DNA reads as TGTGCCAGCAGTTCCGGAATTGGAAACACCATATATTTT. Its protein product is CASSSGIGNTIYF.

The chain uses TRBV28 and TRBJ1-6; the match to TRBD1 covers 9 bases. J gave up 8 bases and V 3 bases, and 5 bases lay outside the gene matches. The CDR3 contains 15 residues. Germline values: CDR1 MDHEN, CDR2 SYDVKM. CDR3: CASSFLDRGDSPLHF. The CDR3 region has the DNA TGTGCCAGCAGTTTCTTGGACAGGGGCGATTCACCCCTCCACTTT.

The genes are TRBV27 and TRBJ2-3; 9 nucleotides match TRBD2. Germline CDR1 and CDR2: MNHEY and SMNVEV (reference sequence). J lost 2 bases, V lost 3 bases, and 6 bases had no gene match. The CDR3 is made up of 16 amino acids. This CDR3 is CASSLDSGGITDTQYF. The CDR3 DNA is TGTGCCAGCAGTTTGGATAGCGGGGGCATCACAGATACGCAGTATTTT.

CDR3 region: CASGDSTRFDEQFF. DNA for the CDR3: TGTGCCAGCGGCGACAGTACCCGATTCGATGAGCAGTTCTTC. The gene calls are TRBV2 and TRBJ2-1; D perhaps matches TRBD1 (5 bases). CDR3 size: 14 residues. Germline CDR1 is SNHLY and CDR2 is FYNNEI. Trimming took 8 bases from V and 8 from J, leaving 19 bases between them.

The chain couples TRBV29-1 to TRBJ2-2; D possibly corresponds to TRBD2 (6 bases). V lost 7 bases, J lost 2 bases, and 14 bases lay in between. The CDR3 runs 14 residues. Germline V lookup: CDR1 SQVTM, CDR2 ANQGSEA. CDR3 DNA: TGCAGCGGGGGCGCGGGGTTAAACACCGGGGAGCTGTTTTTT. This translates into CSGGAGLNTGELFF.

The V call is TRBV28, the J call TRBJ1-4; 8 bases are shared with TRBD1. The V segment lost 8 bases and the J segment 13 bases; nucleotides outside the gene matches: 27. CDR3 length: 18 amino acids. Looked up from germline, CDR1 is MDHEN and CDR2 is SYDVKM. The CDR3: CASGSRWQGAQGPAALFF. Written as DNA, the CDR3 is TGTGCCAGCGGATCACGTTGGCAGGGGGCACAGGGGCCTGCGGCACTGTTTTTT.

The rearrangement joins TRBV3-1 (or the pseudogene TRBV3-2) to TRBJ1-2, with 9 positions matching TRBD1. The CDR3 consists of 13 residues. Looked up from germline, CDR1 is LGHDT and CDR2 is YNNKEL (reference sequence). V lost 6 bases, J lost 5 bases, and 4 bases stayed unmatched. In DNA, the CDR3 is TGTGCCAGCAGACGGGGACAGGGTTATGGCTACACCTTC. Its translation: CASRRGQGYGYTF.

The CDR3 bases are TGTGCCAGCAGCTTAGATCGTAGTCCTCCCAATGTCTACGAGCAGTACTTC. It specifies CASSLDRSPPNVYEQYF. The V call is TRBV11-2, the J call TRBJ2-7; D uncertain. Germline V gives CDR1 SGHAT, CDR2 FQNNGV. The CDR3 consists of 17 residues. Trimming left V 0 bases short and J 3 bases short, with 18 bases between.

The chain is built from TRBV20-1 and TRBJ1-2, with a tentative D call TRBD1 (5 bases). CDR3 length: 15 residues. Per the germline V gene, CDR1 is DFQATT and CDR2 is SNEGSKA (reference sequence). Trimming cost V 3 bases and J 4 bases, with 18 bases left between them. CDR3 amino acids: CSASPGATTSYGYTF. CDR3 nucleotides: TGCAGTGCTAGTCCCGGGGCGACTACGAGCTATGGCTACACCTTC.

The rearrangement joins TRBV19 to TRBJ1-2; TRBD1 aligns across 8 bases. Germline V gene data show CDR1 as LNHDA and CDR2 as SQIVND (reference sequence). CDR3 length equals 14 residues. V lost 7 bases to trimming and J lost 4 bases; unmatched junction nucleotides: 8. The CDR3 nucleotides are TGTGCCAGTACCGCGACAGGGGCGGTCTATGGCTACACCTTC. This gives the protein CASTATGAVYGYTF.

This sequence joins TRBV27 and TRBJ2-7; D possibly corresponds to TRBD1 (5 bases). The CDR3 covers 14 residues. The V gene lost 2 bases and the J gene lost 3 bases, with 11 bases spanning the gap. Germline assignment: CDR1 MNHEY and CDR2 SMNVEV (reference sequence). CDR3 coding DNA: TGTGCCAGCAGTTTAGCGCTGGGGCTCTACGAGCAGTACTTC. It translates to CASSLALGLYEQYF.

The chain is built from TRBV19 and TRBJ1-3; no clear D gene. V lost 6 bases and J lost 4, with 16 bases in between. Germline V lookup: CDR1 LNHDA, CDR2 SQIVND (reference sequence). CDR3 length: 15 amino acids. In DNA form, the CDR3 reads TGTGCCAGTAGCCGCTCCGTCCGGCAGGGAAACACCATATATTTT. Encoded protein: CASSRSVRQGNTIYF.

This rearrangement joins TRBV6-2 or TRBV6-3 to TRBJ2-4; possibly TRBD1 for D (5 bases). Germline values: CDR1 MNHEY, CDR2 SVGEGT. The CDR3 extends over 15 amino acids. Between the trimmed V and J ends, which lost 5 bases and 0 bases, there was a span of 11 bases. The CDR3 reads CASSRTGLAKNIQYF. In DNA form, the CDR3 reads TGTGCCAGCAGTCGAACAGGATTAGCCAAAAACATTCAGTACTTC.

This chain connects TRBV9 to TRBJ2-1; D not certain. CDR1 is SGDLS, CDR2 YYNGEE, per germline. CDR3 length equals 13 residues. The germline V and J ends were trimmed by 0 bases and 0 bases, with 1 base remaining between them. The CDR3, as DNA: TGTGCCAGCAGCGTAGCCTCCTACAATGAGCAGTTCTTC. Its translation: CASSVASYNEQFF.

As DNA, the CDR3 is TGCAGCGTTGTCGGCCTCTATGGCTACACCTTC. Residues: CSVVGLYGYTF. V usage is TRBV29-1 and J usage is TRBJ1-2; D not resolved. The CDR3 covers 11 residues. V gave up 4 bases and J gave up 4 bases, with 7 bases separating them. In germline, CDR1 is SQVTM, CDR2 ANQGSEA.

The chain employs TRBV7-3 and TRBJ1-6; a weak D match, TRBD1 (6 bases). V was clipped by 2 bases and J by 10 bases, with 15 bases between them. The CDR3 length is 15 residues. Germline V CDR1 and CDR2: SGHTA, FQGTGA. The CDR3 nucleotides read TGTGCCAGCAGCTTAGATGGGGGCGTCGGGTCACCCCTCCACTTT. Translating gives CASSLDGGVGSPLHF.

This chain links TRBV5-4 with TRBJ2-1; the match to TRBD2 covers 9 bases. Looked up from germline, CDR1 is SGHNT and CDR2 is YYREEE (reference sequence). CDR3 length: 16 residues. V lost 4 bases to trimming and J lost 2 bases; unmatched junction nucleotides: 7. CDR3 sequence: CASSREAGGAYNEQFF. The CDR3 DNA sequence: TGTGCCAGCAGCCGCGAGGCGGGGGGGGCCTACAATGAGCAGTTCTTC.

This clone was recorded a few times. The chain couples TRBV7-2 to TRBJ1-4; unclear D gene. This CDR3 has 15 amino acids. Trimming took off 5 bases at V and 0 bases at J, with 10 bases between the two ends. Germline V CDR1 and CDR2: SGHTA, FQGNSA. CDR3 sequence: CASSPYSTTNEKLFF. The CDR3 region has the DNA TGTGCCAGCAGCCCGTACAGCACAACTAATGAAAAACTGTTTTTT.

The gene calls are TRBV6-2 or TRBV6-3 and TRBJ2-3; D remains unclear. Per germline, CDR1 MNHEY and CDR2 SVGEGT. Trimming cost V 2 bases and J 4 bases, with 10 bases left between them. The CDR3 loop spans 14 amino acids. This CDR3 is CASSYTASADTQYF. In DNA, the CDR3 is TGTGCCAGCAGTTACACCGCGTCCGCAGATACGCAGTATTTT.